The sample holds a few counts of the clone carrying this T cell receptor (beta chain). Its antigen is not identified. Germline V lookup: CDR1 LNHNV, CDR2 YYDKDF (reference sequence). Trimming removed 8 bases at V and 2 bases at J, with 12 bases between. The CDR3 spans 13 residues. These data belong to a study of post-analysis software for immune sequencing data. Overall study results and limits: Comparison of patients with controls showed a handful of TRBV segments more frequent in patients, TRBV5-6, TRBV5-1 and TRBV20-1 among them.

The TCR beta cDNA libraries carried unique molecular identifiers. In TCRdb, the PCR reads were re-called with MiXCR into one record per CDR3 protein. The table lists fewer than 550,000 distinct CDR3 sequences, 34% of them singletons, with around 5.9% in the top ten. The receptor's source is a girl aged 2-17 years with multiple sclerosis. Sequencing input: blood. The chain uses TRBV15 and TRBJ2-5; D gene ambiguous. CDR3 bases: TGTGCCACCGGTGTCGGGTTTCAAGAGACCCAGTACTTC. It is translated as CATGVGFQETQYF.